The present T cell receptor (beta chain) was sequenced within a study of blood T cell repertoires in COVID-19. Either two negative PCRs, clearance, or symptom resolution qualified Cohort 3 donors as recovered. Sequencing used immunoSEQ multiplex PCR; TCRdb keeps in-frame clones, though not all of them. The data show 250,000 to 350,000 clones, 88% seen once. CDR3 length equals 14 residues. J gave up 7 bases and V 6 bases, and 8 bases lay outside the gene matches. Germline loops: CDR1 MNHEY, CDR2 SVGAGI. The material sequenced was PBMCs or T cells enriched from blood (not recorded which). The chain has TRBV6-5 and TRBJ1-5; TRBD1 aligns across 8 bases. The origin of this receptor is a woman in her forties or fifties who had recovered from COVID-19. The CDR3 sequence is CASRRGQGVQPQHF. CDR3 nucleotide sequence: TGTGCCAGCAGACGAGGACAGGGCGTCCAGCCCCAGCATTTT.